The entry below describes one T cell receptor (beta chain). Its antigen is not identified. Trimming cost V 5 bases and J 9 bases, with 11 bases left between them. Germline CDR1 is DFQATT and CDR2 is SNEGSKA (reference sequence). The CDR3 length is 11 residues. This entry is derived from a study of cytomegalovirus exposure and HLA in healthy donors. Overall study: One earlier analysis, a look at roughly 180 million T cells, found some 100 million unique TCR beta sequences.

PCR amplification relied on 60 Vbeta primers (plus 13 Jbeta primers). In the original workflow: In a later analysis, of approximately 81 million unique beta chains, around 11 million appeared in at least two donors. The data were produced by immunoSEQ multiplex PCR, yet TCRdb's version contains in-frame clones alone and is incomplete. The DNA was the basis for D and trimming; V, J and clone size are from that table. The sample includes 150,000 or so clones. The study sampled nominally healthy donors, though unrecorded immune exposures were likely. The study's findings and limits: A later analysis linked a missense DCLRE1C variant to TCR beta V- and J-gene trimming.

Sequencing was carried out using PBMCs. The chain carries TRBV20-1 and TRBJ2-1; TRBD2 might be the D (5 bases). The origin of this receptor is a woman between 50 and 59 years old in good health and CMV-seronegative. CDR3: CSAGSGGEQFF. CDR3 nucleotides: TGCAGTGCTGGGAGTGGTGGTGAGCAGTTCTTC.